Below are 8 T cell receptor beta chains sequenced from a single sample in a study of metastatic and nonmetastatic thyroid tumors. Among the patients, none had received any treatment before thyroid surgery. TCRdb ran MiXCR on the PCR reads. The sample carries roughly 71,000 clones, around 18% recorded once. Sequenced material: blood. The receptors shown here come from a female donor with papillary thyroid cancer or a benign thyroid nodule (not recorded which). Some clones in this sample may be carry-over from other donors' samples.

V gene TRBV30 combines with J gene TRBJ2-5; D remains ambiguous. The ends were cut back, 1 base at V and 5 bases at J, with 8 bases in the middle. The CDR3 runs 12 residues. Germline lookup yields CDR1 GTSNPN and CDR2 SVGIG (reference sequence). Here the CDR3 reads CAWSGARETQYF. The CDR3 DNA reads TGTGCCTGGAGTGGGGCCCGGGAGACCCAGTACTTC.

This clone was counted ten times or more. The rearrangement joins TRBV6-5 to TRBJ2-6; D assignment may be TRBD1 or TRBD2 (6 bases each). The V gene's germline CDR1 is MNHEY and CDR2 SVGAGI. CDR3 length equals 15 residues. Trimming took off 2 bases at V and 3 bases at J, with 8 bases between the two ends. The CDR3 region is CASSYEGGGANVLTF. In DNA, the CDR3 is TGTGCCAGCAGTTACGAGGGGGGTGGGGCCAACGTCCTGACTTTC.

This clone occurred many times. The DNA of the CDR3 is TGTGCCAGCAGCTGGTTCACAGATACGCAGTATTTT. Its translation: CASSWFTDTQYF. This chain joins TRBV7-2 and TRBJ2-3; D is ambiguous. The CDR3 is 12 amino acids. CDR1 is SGHTA, CDR2 FQGNSA, per germline. The V end was cut by 4 bases, the J end by 2 bases, with 4 bases between.

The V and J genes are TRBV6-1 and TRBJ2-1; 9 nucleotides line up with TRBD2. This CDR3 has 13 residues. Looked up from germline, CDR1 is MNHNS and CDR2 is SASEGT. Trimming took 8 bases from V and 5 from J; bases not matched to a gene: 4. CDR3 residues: CASRTSDHNEQFF. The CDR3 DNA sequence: TGTGCCAGCCGGACTAGCGATCACAATGAGCAGTTCTTC.

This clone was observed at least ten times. As DNA, the CDR3 is TGTGCCATCAGTGACGGGATGAACACTGAAGCTTTCTTT. It codes for CAISDGMNTEAFF. The chain uses TRBV10-3 and TRBJ1-1, with D unclear. The germline V and J ends were trimmed by 3 bases and 0 bases, with 5 bases remaining between them. Germline loops: CDR1 ENHRY, CDR2 SYGVKD. The CDR3 extends over 13 amino acids.

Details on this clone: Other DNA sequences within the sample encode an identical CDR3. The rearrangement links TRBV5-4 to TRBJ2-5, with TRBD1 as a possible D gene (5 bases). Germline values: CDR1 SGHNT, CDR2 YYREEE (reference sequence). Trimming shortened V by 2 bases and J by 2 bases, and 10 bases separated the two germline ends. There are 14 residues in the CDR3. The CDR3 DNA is TGTGCCAGCAGCTTCGACAGCCGGCAAGAGACCCAGTACTTC. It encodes CASSFDSRQETQYF.

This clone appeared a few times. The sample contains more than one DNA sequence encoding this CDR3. In DNA, the CDR3 is TGTGCCAGCAGCTTAACAGATACGCAGTATTTT. Protein product: CASSLTDTQYF. The rearrangement joins TRBV7-2 to TRBJ2-3; D ambiguous. With 2 bases removed from V and 3 bases from J, the gap between germline ends came to 0 bases. The CDR3 loop spans 11 amino acids. Germline CDR1 reads SGHTA; CDR2 reads FQGNSA. Full variable domain (outside the CDR3, taken from reference TRBV7-2 and TRBJ2-3): GAGVSQSPSNKVTEKGKDVELRCDPISGHTALYWYRQSLGQGLEFLIYFQGNSAPDKSGLPSDRFSAERTGGSVSTLTIQRTQQEDSAVYLCASSLTDTQYFGPGTRLTVL.

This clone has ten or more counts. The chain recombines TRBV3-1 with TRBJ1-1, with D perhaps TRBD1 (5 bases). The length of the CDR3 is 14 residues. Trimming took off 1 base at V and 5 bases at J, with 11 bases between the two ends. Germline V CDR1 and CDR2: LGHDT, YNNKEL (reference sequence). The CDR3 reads CASSQGQLGTEAFF. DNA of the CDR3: TGTGCCAGCAGCCAAGGACAGCTGGGGACTGAAGCTTTCTTT. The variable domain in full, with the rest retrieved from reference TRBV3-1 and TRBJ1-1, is DTAVSQTPKYLVTQMGNDKSIKCEQNLGHDTMYWYKQDSKKFLKIMFSYNNKELIINETVPNRFSPKSPDKAHLNLHINSLELGDSAVYFCASSQGQLGTEAFFGQGTRLTVV.